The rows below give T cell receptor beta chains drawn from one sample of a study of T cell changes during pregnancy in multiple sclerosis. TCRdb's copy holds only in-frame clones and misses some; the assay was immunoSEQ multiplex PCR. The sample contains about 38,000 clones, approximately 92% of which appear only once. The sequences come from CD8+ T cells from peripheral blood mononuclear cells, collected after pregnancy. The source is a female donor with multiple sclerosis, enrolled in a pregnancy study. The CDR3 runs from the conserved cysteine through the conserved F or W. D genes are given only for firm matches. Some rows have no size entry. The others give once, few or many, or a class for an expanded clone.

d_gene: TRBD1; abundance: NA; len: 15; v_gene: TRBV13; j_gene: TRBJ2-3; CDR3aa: CASSSRTGVTDTQYF; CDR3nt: TGTGCCAGCAGCTCACGGACAGGGGTCACAGATACGCAGTATTTT
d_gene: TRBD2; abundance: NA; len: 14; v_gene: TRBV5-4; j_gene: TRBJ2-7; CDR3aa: CASSGSGGSYEQYF; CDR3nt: TGTGCCAGCAGCGGAAGCGGGGGCTCCTACGAGCAGTACTTC
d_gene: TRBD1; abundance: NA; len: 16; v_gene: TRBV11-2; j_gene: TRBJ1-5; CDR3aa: CASSLGGQGTNQPQHF; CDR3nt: TGTGCCAGCAGCTTAGGGGGACAGGGGACCAATCAGCCCCAGCATTTT
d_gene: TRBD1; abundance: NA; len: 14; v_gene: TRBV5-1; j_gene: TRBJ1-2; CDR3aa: CASSWTGGNYGYTF; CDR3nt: TGCGCCAGCAGCTGGACAGGGGGCAACTATGGCTACACCTTC
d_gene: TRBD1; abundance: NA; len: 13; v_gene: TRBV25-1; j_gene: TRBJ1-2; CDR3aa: CASNRQGDNGYTF; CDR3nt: TGTGCCAGCAACCGACAGGGAGATAATGGCTACACCTTC
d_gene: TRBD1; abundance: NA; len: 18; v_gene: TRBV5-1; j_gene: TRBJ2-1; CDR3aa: CASSSGDRALSSYNEQFF; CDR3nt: TGCGCCAGCAGCTCCGGAGACAGGGCTCTAAGCTCCTACAATGAGCAGTTCTTC
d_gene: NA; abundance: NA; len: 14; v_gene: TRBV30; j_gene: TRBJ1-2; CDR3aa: CAWSFMGSGYGYTF; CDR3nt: TGTGCCTGGAGTTTTATGGGGAGTGGCTATGGCTACACCTTC
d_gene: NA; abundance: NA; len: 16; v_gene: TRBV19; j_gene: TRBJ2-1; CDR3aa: CASSPRGGGSWDEQFF; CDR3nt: TGTGCCAGTAGTCCGCGTGGGGGCGGGAGTTGGGATGAGCAGTTCTTC
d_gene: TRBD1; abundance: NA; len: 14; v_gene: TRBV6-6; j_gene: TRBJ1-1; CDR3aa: CASSYSGTGIEAFF; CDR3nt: TGTGCCAGCAGTTACTCGGGGACAGGGATCGAAGCTTTCTTT
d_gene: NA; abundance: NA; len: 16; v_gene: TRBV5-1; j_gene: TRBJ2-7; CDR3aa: CASSLTQAYPSYEQYF; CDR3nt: TGCGCCAGCAGCTTGACACAGGCATACCCTTCCTACGAGCAGTACTTC
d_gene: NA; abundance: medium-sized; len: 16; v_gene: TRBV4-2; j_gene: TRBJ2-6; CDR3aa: CASSQESGTGANVLTF; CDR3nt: TGTGCCAGCAGCCAAGAATCCGGGACTGGGGCCAACGTCCTGACTTTC
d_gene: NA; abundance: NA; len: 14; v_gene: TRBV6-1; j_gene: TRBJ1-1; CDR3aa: CASSEQAVVVEAFF; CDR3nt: TGTGCCAGCAGTGAGCAGGCCGTCGTTGTTGAAGCTTTCTTT
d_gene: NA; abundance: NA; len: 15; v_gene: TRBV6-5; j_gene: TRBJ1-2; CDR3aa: CASSYSISEGDGYTF; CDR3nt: TGTGCCAGCAGTTACTCGATTTCAGAGGGGGATGGCTACACCTTC
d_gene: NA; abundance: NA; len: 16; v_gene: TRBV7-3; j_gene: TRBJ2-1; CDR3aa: CASSLGLGGSYNEQFF; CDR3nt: TGTGCCAGCAGCCTTGGTCTGGGGGGTTCCTACAATGAGCAGTTCTTC
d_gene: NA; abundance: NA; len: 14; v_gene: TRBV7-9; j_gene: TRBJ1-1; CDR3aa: CASSGEGRNTEAFF; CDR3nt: TGTGCCAGCAGCGGTGAAGGGAGGAACACTGAAGCTTTCTTT
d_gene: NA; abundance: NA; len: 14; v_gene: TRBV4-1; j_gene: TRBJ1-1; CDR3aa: CASSQAIANTEAFF; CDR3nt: TGCGCCAGCAGCCAGGCTATAGCGAACACTGAAGCTTTCTTT
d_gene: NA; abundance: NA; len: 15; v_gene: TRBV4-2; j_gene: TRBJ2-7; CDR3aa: CASSPRQYRSYEQYF; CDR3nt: TGTGCCAGCAGCCCAAGACAGTACCGGTCCTACGAGCAGTACTTC
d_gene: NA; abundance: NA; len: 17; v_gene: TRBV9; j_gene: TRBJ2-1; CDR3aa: CASSVGGGTLAYNEQFF; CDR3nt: TGTGCCAGCAGCGTAGGAGGTGGCACACTGGCCTACAATGAGCAGTTCTTC
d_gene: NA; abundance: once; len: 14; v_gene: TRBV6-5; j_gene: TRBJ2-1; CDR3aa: CASSYSSPHNEQFF; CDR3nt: TGTGCCAGCAGTTACTCGAGCCCTCACAATGAGCAGTTCTTC
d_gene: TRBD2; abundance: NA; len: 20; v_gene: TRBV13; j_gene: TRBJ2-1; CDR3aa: CASSSAVRGAGDGSYNEQFF; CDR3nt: TGTGCCAGCAGCTCGGCCGTTAGAGGGGCGGGAGATGGATCCTACAATGAGCAGTTCTTC